This TCR beta chain was retrieved from a study of blood T cells in healthy people across ages. This clonotype has a single count. Using a J-beta primer mix together with a sample-barcoded 5' primer, a second PCR was run for roughly 7 to 12 cycles. Each CDR3 protein gets one entry after TCRdb re-called the 5' RACE reads with MiXCR. The sample yields about 510,000 distinct CDR3 sequences, around 27% seen once. Per-sample yields of isolated PBMCs were at least 6 million. The CDR3 loop spans 13 amino acids. V lost 2 bases to trimming and J lost 7 bases; unmatched junction nucleotides: 1. Germline values: CDR1 SGHDN, CDR2 FVKESK. This same sample was also taken into another study, of T cells of mothers and their children. This second report adds: All donors were healthy and Caucasian; they were a few mothers and their six children. It was related mother-child pairs that showed slightly higher overlap than unrelated pairs, without reaching significance.

This sequence joins TRBV14 and TRBJ1-4; 7 bases align to TRBD1. This receptor was taken from a boy between 2 and 10 years old in good health. What was sequenced was blood. The CDR3 is CASSQPGGEKLFF. Written as DNA, the CDR3 is TGTGCCAGCAGCCAACCAGGGGGTGAAAAACTGTTTTTT.